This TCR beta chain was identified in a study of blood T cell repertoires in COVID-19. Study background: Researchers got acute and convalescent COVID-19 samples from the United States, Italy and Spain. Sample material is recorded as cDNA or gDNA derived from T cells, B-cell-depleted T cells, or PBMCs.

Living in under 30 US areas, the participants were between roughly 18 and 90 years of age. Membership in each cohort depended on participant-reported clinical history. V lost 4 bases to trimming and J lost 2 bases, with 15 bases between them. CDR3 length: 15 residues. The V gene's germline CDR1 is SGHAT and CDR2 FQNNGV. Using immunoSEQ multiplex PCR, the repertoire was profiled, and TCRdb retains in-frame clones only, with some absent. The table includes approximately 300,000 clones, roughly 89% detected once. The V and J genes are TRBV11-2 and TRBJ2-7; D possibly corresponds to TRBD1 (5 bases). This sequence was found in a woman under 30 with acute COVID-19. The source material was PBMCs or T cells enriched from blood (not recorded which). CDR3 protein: CASSSVDRTTYEQYF. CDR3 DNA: TGTGCCAGCAGCTCCGTTGACAGAACTACCTACGAGCAGTACTTC.